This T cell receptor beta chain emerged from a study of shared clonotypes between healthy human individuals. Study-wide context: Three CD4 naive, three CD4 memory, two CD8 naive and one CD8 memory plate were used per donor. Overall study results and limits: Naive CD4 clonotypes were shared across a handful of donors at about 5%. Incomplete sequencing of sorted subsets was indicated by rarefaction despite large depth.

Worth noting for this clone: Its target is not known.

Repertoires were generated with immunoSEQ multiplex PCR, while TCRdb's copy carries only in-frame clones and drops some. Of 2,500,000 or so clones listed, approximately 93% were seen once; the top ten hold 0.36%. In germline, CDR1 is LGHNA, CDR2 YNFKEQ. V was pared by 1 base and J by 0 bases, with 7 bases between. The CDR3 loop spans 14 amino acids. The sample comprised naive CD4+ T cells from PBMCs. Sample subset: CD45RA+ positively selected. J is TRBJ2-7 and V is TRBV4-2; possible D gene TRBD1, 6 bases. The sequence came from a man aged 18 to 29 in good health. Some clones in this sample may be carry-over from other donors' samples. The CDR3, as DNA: TGTGCCAGCAGCCAAGGGGACAACTCCTACGAGCAGTACTTC. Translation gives CASSQGDNSYEQYF.